One sample yielded the 19 T cell receptor beta chains listed below, sequenced in a study of blood T cells in healthy people across ages. The use of a sample-barcoded 5' primer and a J-beta primer mix characterized a second PCR of roughly 6 to 11 cycles. One entry per CDR3 protein results from TCRdb running MiXCR on the 5' RACE reads. Altogether about 380,000 distinct CDR3 sequences are present, about 55% being singletons, with the ten largest covering about 54%. Source material: blood. The receptor source for this set is a man aged 55 to 70 in good health.

The chain employs TRBV18 and TRBJ2-1; no reliable D call. Germline CDR1 is KGHSH and CDR2 is LQKENI. CDR3 length: 14 amino acids. Trimming cost V 5 bases and J 6 bases, with 14 bases left between them. The CDR3 protein is CASSTATVRNEQFF. CDR3 in DNA: TGTGCCAGCTCAACTGCGACGGTGCGCAATGAGCAGTTCTTC.

The chain employs TRBV7-2 and TRBJ2-5; TRBD1 might be the D (6 bases). The V end was cut by 5 bases, the J end by 9 bases, with 16 bases between. Germline CDR1 SGHTA, CDR2 FQGNSA. This CDR3 region has 13 residues. The CDR3 DNA reads as TGTGCCAGCAGCCAGCGACAGGACGGGGCCCAGTACTTC. The encoded protein is CASSQRQDGAQYF.

This chain joins TRBV29-1 and TRBJ2-2, with D unclear. The germline gives CDR1 SQVTM, CDR2 ANQGSEA. The germline V and J ends were trimmed by 3 bases and 1 base, with 6 bases remaining between them. The length of the CDR3 is 13 residues. CDR3 region: CSVDAGNTGELFF. CDR3 bases: TGCAGCGTTGACGCAGGGAACACCGGGGAGCTGTTTTTT.

In this sample, this clonotype turned up a few times. The chain combines TRBV27 with TRBJ2-1; 12 nucleotides match TRBD2. The CDR3 is 14 residues long. V was pared by 4 bases and J by 10 bases, with 5 bases of the junction left unmatched. Germline-derived CDR1 and CDR2 are MNHEY and SMNVEV (reference sequence). In DNA, the CDR3 is TGTGCCAGCAGTTCTAGCGGGAGGGCCAGAGAGCAGTTCTTC. Its translation is CASSSSGRAREQFF.

This clonotype was recorded at least ten times. CDR3 bases: TGTGCCAGCAGCTTAGATGGCAGGGCCACCTACGAGCAGTACTTC. It is translated as CASSLDGRATYEQYF. This chain joins TRBV7-2 and TRBJ2-7, with D possibly being TRBD1 (5 bases). Germline V CDR1 and CDR2: SGHTA, FQGNSA. The ends were cut back, 1 base at V and 2 bases at J, with 12 bases in the middle. The CDR3 has 15 amino acids.

The chain employs TRBV7-2 and TRBJ2-7; 13 nucleotides match TRBD2. The CDR3 consists of 16 residues. Trimming at V came to 5 bases and at J to 6 bases, leaving 10 bases not matched to a gene. CDR1 is SGHTA and CDR2 is FQGNSA in the germline V gene. CDR3 bases: TGTGCCAGCAGCCTCTGGACTAGCGGGAGTCCACGCGAGCAGTACTTC. Translated, it gives CASSLWTSGSPREQYF.

This rearrangement joins TRBV28 to TRBJ2-4; TRBD1 matches 7 bases. The CDR3 extends over 15 amino acids. The V gene's germline CDR1 is MDHEN and CDR2 SYDVKM. Trimming removed 6 bases from V and 13 bases from J; junction bases left unmatched: 18. Here the CDR3 DNA reads TGTGCCAGCAGCCGTCCTCGACAGGGTCCTGGCTTACAGTACTTC. Its protein product is CASSRPRQGPGLQYF.

V and J are TRBV18 and TRBJ2-5; D remains unclear. Deletions cut 2 bases from V and 4 bases from J, with 14 bases between. The CDR3 extends over 15 amino acids. Per the germline V gene, CDR1 is KGHSH and CDR2 is LQKENI. The CDR3 DNA reads as TGTGCCAGCTCACCAGAGAAGGGTTTCGGAGAGACCCAGTACTTC. Its protein product is CASSPEKGFGETQYF.

The rearrangement links TRBV3-1 to TRBJ1-5, with a weak D call TRBD1 (5 bases). V lost 0 bases to trimming and J lost 3 bases, with 9 bases between them. Germline-derived CDR1 and CDR2 are LGHDT and YNNKEL (reference sequence). This CDR3 is 15 amino acids long. As DNA, the CDR3 is TGTGCCAGCAGCCAAGACGGCAGGGTCAATCAGCCCCAGCATTTT. Encoded protein: CASSQDGRVNQPQHF.

This clonotype was seen a handful of times. The chain recombines TRBV27 with TRBJ2-4; tentative D call: TRBD1 (6 bases). The DNA end lines up better with TRBJ2-7; the J call may be wrong. The CDR3 runs to 13 residues. The germline V gene has CDR1 MNHEY and CDR2 SMNVEV (reference sequence). CDR3 loop: CASSPRDTGEQYF. DNA of the CDR3: TGTGCCAGCAGTCCTCGGGACACCGGCGAGCAGTACTTC.

In its sample, this clonotype was seen a few times. The rearrangement links TRBV29-1 to TRBJ1-4, with 12 bases lining up with TRBD1. V shed 7 bases and J 8 bases; nucleotides not matched to a gene: 2. The CDR3 runs to 12 residues. CDR1 is SQVTM, CDR2 ANQGSEA, per germline. The CDR3, as DNA: TGCAGCGCTGGGACAGGGGGCGAAAAACTGTTTTTT. It specifies CSAGTGGEKLFF.

V is TRBV20-1 and J is TRBJ2-1, with D uncertain. From germline, CDR1 is DFQATT and CDR2 SNEGSKA (reference sequence). The CDR3 runs 12 residues. Trimming stripped 6 bases from V and 6 bases from J, with 12 bases between. CDR3 sequence: CSAQVSLNEQFF. Here the CDR3 DNA reads TGCAGTGCGCAGGTTAGCCTCAATGAGCAGTTCTTC.

This clonotype showed up many times. The rearrangement uses TRBV9 and TRBJ2-7; D remains ambiguous. Germline values: CDR1 SGDLS, CDR2 YYNGEE. The CDR3 has 15 amino acids. V was cut by 0 bases and J by 2 bases, with 12 bases left in between. This CDR3 reads CASSVEPGSPYEQYF. The CDR3, as DNA: TGTGCCAGCAGCGTAGAGCCGGGTTCCCCCTACGAGCAGTACTTC.

On this clonotype: Germline and junction disagree at one end, which may indicate a read error. CDR3: CVSSVDGIAGVKETQYF. In DNA, the CDR3 is TGTGTCAGCAGCGTGGATGGAATTGCGGGAGTTAAAGAGACCCAGTACTTC. The genes are TRBV9 and TRBJ2-5; TRBD2 aligns across 7 bases. The germline gives CDR1 SGDLS, CDR2 YYNGEE. CDR3 length: 17 residues.

This clonotype appeared a few times. With a much larger clone just one base away, this may be a read error. This sequence joins TRBV13 and TRBJ2-5, with a tentative D call TRBD1 (5 bases). The CDR3 length is 16 residues. V was cut by 0 bases and J by 11 bases, with 22 bases left in between. Germline CDR1 reads PRHDT; CDR2 reads FYEKMQ (reference sequence). The CDR3 is CASSLGQGGLYNEQYF. In nucleotides, the CDR3 is TGTGCCAGCAGCTTAGGCCAGGGCGGCCTCTACAATGAGCAGTACTTC.

This clonotype was counted between two and nine times. The gene calls are TRBV5-5 and TRBJ2-1; 7 bases agree with TRBD1. The germline V gene has CDR1 SGHKS and CDR2 YYEKEE (reference sequence). The CDR3 consists of 14 residues. With V trimmed by 4 bases and J by 6 bases, 7 bases remained unmatched. The CDR3 is CASSPQGRGNEQFF. The CDR3 nucleotides are TGTGCCAGCAGCCCACAGGGGAGAGGCAATGAGCAGTTCTTC.

The V and J genes are TRBV29-1 and TRBJ2-7; tentative D call: TRBD2 (6 bases). This CDR3 region has 12 residues. V lost 4 bases to trimming and J lost 7 bases, with 14 bases between them. CDR1 SQVTM and CDR2 ANQGSEA come from the germline V gene. The CDR3 nucleotides are TGCAGCGTTGGGGGCGGGGATGCTGAGCAGTACTTC. This gives the protein CSVGGGDAEQYF.

V and J are TRBV7-2 and TRBJ2-7, with D possibly called TRBD1 or TRBD2 (5 bases each). There are 15 residues in the CDR3. The V end lost 2 bases, the J end lost 3 bases, and 14 bases lay between the germline ends. Germline loops: CDR1 SGHTA, CDR2 FQGNSA. The CDR3 DNA is TGTGCCAGCAGCTTAAGAGAGGGGTTGTACTACGAGCAGTACTTC. Its protein is CASSLREGLYYEQYF.

The chain couples TRBV9 to TRBJ1-2; D remains unclear. Between the trimmed V and J ends, which lost 2 bases and 0 bases, there was a span of 8 bases. The CDR3 loop spans 14 amino acids. From germline, CDR1 is SGDLS and CDR2 YYNGEE. The CDR3 loop reads CASSVGGANYGYTF. CDR3 bases: TGTGCCAGCAGCGTCGGCGGAGCTAACTATGGCTACACCTTC.